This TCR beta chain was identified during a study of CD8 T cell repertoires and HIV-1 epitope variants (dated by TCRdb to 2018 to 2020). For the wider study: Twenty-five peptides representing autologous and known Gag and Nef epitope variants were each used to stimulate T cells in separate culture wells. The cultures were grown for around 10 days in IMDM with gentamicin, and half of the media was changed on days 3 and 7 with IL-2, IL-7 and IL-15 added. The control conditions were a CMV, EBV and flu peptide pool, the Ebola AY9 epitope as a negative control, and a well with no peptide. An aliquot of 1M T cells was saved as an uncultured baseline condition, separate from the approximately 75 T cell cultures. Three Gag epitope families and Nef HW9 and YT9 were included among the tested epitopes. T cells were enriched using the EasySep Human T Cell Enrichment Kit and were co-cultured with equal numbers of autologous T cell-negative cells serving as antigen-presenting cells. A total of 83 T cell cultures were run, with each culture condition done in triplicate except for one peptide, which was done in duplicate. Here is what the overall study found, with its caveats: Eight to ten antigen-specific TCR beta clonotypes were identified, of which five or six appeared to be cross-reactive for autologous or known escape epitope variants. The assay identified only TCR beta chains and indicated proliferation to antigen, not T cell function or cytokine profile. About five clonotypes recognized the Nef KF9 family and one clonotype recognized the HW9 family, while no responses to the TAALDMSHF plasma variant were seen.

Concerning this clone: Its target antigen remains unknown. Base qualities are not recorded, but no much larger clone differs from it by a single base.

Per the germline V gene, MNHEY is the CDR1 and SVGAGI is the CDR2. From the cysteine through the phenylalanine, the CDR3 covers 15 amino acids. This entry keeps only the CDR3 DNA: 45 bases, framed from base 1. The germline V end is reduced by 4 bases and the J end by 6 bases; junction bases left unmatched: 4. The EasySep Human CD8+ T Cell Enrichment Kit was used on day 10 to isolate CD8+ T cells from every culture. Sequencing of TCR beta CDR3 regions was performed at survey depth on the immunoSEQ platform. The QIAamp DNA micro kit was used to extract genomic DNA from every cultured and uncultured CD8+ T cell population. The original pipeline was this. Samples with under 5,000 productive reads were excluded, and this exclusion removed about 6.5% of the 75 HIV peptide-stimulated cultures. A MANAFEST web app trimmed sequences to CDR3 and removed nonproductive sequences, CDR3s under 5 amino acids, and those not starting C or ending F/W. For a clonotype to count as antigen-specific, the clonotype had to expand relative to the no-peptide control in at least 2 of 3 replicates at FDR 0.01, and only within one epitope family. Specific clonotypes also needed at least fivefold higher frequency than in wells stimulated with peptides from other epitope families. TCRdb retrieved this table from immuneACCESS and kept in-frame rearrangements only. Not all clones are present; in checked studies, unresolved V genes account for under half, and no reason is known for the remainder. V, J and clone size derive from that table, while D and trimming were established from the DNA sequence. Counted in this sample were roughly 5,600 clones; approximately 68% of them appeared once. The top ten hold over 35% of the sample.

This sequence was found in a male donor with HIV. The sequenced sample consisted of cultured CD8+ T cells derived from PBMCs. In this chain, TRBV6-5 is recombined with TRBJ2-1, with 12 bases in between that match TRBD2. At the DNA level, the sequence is TGTGCCAGCAGTTTTGGACTAGCGGGGTTCAATGAGCAGTTCTTC. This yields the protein CASSFGLAGFNEQFF.